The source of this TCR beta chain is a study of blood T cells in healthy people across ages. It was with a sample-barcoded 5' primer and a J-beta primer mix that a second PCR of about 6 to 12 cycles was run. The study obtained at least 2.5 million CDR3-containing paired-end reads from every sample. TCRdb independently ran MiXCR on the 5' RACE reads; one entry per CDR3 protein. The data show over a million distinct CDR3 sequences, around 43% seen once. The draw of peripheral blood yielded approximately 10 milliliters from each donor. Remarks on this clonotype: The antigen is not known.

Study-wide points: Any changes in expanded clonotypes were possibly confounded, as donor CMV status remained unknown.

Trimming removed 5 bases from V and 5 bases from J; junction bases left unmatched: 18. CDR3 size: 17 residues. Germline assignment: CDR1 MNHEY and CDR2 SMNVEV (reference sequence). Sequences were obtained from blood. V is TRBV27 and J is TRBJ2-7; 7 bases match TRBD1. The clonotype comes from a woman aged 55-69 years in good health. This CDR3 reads CASSARTGTVVSHEQYF. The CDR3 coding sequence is TGTGCCAGCAGTGCCCGTACCGGGACAGTAGTTTCCCACGAGCAGTACTTC.